This entry lists 20 T cell receptor beta chains sequenced from one sample in a study of blood T cell repertoires in COVID-19. The method was immunoSEQ multiplex PCR; TCRdb's version includes in-frame clones alone and lacks a portion of them. The data contain nearly 55,000 clones, 65% to 85% of them singletons. The specimen was peripheral blood. These receptors all come from a human donor with active or convalescent COVID-19. The donor label of this sample is uncertain.

The CDR3 nucleotides read TGCAGTGCTATTGACAACTCTGGGGCCAACGTCCTGACTTTC. Translating gives CSAIDNSGANVLTF. The rearrangement joins TRBV20-1 to TRBJ2-6, with D unresolved. CDR1 and CDR2 (germline): DFQATT, SNEGSKA (reference sequence). There are 14 residues in the CDR3. V was cut by 4 bases and J by 0 bases, with 7 bases left in between.

CDR3: CASSPRGGSGRVNEQFF. As DNA, the CDR3 is TGTGCCAGCAGCCCGCGTGGGGGTAGCGGGAGGGTCAATGAGCAGTTCTTC. This chain connects TRBV7-2 to TRBJ2-1; 11 bases are shared with TRBD2. The CDR3 spans 17 residues. Looked up from germline, CDR1 is SGHTA and CDR2 is FQGNSA. After removal of 5 bases from V and 6 bases from J, the junction contained 12 bases not matched to a gene. The full variable domain, rest sourced from reference TRBV7-2 and TRBJ2-1, is GAGVSQSPSNKVTEKGKDVELRCDPISGHTALYWYRQSLGQGLEFLIYFQGNSAPDKSGLPSDRFSAERTGGSVSTLTIQRTQQEDSAVYLCASSPRGGSGRVNEQFFGPGTRLTVL.

This clone was detected only once. CDR3 nucleotide sequence: TGTGCCACCAGTGACTGGGGGGTCGGGGAGCTGTTTTTT. It is translated as CATSDWGVGELFF. This chain uses TRBV24-1 with TRBJ2-2, with D tentatively TRBD2 (6 bases). Trimming stripped 4 bases from V and 7 bases from J, with 9 bases between. Looked up from germline, CDR1 is KGHDR and CDR2 is SFDVKD. The CDR3 is 13 residues long.

By proportion, this clone is large (0.1 to 1%). The chain uses TRBV7-2 and TRBJ1-3, with 7 bases aligning to TRBD1. V shed 3 bases and J 4 bases; nucleotides not matched to a gene: 6. The CDR3 has 15 amino acids. Germline CDR1 SGHTA, CDR2 FQGNSA. The CDR3 coding sequence is TGTGCCAGCAGCTTGTCCCAGGGGGAGGGAAACACCATATATTTT. Translation gives CASSLSQGEGNTIYF.

V usage is TRBV30 and J usage is TRBJ1-6, with 9 bases identical to TRBD1. The germline V gene has CDR1 GTSNPN and CDR2 SVGIG (reference sequence). The CDR3 spans 13 residues. The trim removed 3 bases at V and 7 bases at J, leaving 1 base unmatched. CDR3 nucleotide sequence: TGTGCCTGGAGAGGACAGGGGAATTCACCCCTCCACTTT. As protein: CAWRGQGNSPLHF.

V and J are TRBV4-1 and TRBJ2-1; maybe TRBD2 (5 bases). The CDR3 runs to 13 residues. V shed 3 bases and J shed 9 bases, with 12 bases lying between them. CDR1 and CDR2 (germline): MGHRA, YSYEKL. The CDR3 bases are TGCGCCAGCAGCCACTACGATGGAGGTGAGCAGTTCTTC. It is translated as CASSHYDGGEQFF.

The genes are TRBV4-1 and TRBJ2-4; 9 bases map to TRBD1. The ends lost 1 base at V and 14 bases at J; junction bases unmatched: 12. This CDR3 has 15 amino acids. Germline V gene lookup returns CDR1 MGHRA and CDR2 YSYEKL. CDR3 sequence (DNA): TGCGCCAGCAGCCAAGGGGCCGGGACAGGGAAACAGAAGTACTTC. Its translation is CASSQGAGTGKQKYF.

This rearrangement joins TRBV28 to TRBJ1-1; perhaps TRBD1 as D (6 bases). In germline, CDR1 is MDHEN, CDR2 SYDVKM. The V gene lost 3 bases and the J gene lost 1 base, with 18 bases spanning the gap. The CDR3 has 17 amino acids. The DNA of the CDR3 is TGTGCCAGCAGTTTTCCCGGGACATTCCTGGGGAACACTGAAGCTTTCTTT. Its protein product is CASSFPGTFLGNTEAFF.

The CDR3 DNA follows: TGTGCCAGCAGAAATCAGGGGGAAGGTAATGAAAAACTGTTTTTT. Translating gives CASRNQGEGNEKLFF. The chain joins TRBV5-4 to TRBJ1-4; the match to TRBD1 covers 7 bases. There are 15 residues in the CDR3. The V gene's germline CDR1 is SGHNT and CDR2 YYREEE (reference sequence). J gave up 4 bases and V 5 bases, and 8 bases lay outside the gene matches.

This chain links TRBV19 with TRBJ2-1; a weak D match, TRBD2 (5 bases). Per germline, CDR1 LNHDA and CDR2 SQIVND (reference sequence). The CDR3 consists of 13 residues. V lost 5 bases, J lost 2 bases, and 7 bases lay in between. The CDR3 is CASSPGAYNEQFF. CDR3 nucleotide sequence: TGTGCCAGTAGTCCCGGGGCCTACAATGAGCAGTTCTTC. Full variable domain (rest looked up from reference TRBV19 and TRBJ2-1): DGGITQSPKYLFRKEGQNVTLSCEQNLNHDAMYWYRQDPGQGLRLIYYSQIVNDFQKGDIAEGYSVSREKKESFPLTVTSAQKNPTAFYLCASSPGAYNEQFFGPGTRLTVL.

This clone has just one count. The gene calls are TRBV7-2 and TRBJ1-5; D may be TRBD1 (6 bases). Germline V lookup: CDR1 SGHTA, CDR2 FQGNSA. Trimming removed 5 bases at V and 5 bases at J, with 22 bases between. The CDR3 contains 17 residues. The CDR3 loop is CASSPPRQAWRDQPQHF. The DNA of the CDR3 is TGTGCCAGCAGCCCCCCTCGACAGGCTTGGAGAGATCAGCCCCAGCATTTT. The entire variable domain, with the rest obtained from reference TRBV7-2 and TRBJ1-5, is as follows: GAGVSQSPSNKVTEKGKDVELRCDPISGHTALYWYRQSLGQGLEFLIYFQGNSAPDKSGLPSDRFSAERTGGSVSTLTIQRTQQEDSAVYLCASSPPRQAWRDQPQHFGDGTRLSIL.

The genes are TRBV20-1 and TRBJ2-3; D possibly corresponds to TRBD1 (7 bases). CDR1 and CDR2 from the germline V gene are DFQATT and SNEGSKA (reference sequence). Trimming removed 3 bases at V and 4 bases at J, with 14 bases between. This CDR3 region has 14 residues. The CDR3 DNA follows: TGCAGTGCTAGTAATTCAGGGGGGTCAGATACGCAGTATTTT. Translation: CSASNSGGSDTQYF.

This clone was seen only once. For the CDR3, the DNA is TGCGCCAGCAGCCCGGGACTAGCGGGGTACGAGCAGTACTTC. Its protein is CASSPGLAGYEQYF. J is TRBJ2-7 and V is TRBV5-1, with TRBD2 identical over 13 bases. The CDR3 has 14 residues. V lost 4 bases, J lost 4 bases, and 2 bases stayed unmatched. Per the germline V gene, CDR1 is SGHRS and CDR2 is YFSETQ.

This clone was counted at least ten times. V usage is TRBV10-3 and J usage is TRBJ2-7; perhaps TRBD2 as D (5 bases). Trimming took 0 bases from V and 5 from J, leaving 17 bases between them. The germline CDR1 and CDR2 sequences are ENHRY and SYGVKD. This CDR3 comprises 16 residues. CDR3 nucleotides: TGTGCCATCAGTGAGTCAGGGAACGCTAGCTTTGACGAGCAGTACTTC. As protein: CAISESGNASFDEQYF.

The V gene is TRBV4-1, the J gene TRBJ2-7; 7 bases map to TRBD1. V lost 4 bases, J lost 2 bases, and 2 bases stayed unmatched. This CDR3 is 13 amino acids long. Germline V CDR1 and CDR2: MGHRA, YSYEKL. CDR3 in DNA: TGCGCCAGCAGCCTCGGGACAGCCTACGAGCAGTACTTC. It is translated as CASSLGTAYEQYF.

V and J are TRBV9 and TRBJ2-7; 9 positions match TRBD1. CDR1 is SGDLS and CDR2 is YYNGEE in the germline V gene. There are 15 residues in the CDR3. Trimming removed 0 bases from V and 6 bases from J; junction bases left unmatched: 7. The CDR3 DNA reads as TGTGCCAGCAGCGTAGAGGACAGGGGCCTGGGCGAGCAGTACTTC. It specifies CASSVEDRGLGEQYF. Drawing the rest from reference TRBV9 and TRBJ2-7, the complete variable domain is DSGVTQTPKHLITATGQRVTLRCSPRSGDLSVYWYQQSLDQGLQFLIQYYNGEERAKGNILERFSAQQFPDLHSELNLSSLELGDSALYFCASSVEDRGLGEQYFGPGTRLTVT.

The chain uses TRBV5-1 and TRBJ1-6; 9 nucleotides match TRBD1. Trimming removed 7 bases from V and 4 bases from J; junction bases left unmatched: 9. The CDR3 contains 16 residues. Germline CDR1 reads SGHRS; CDR2 reads YFSETQ. CDR3 DNA: TGCGCCAGCGACAATCGGGACAGGGCTTATAATTCACCCCTCCACTTT. Its translation: CASDNRDRAYNSPLHF.

The rearrangement links TRBV30 to TRBJ1-6; 7 positions match TRBD1. The CDR3 is 17 amino acids. With V trimmed by 0 bases and J by 7 bases, 12 bases remained unmatched. CDR1 is GTSNPN, CDR2 SVGIG, per germline (reference sequence). CDR3 sequence: CAWSVLGFWDSNSPLHF. In DNA, the CDR3 is TGTGCCTGGAGTGTATTAGGTTTTTGGGACAGCAATTCACCCCTCCACTTT.

The chain uses TRBV7-9 and TRBJ1-4; D possibly corresponds to TRBD1 (6 bases). Deletions cut 5 bases from V and 6 bases from J, with 19 bases between. The V gene's germline CDR1 is SEHNR and CDR2 FQNEAQ (reference sequence). CDR3 length equals 16 residues. The CDR3 sequence: CASSPIGRGSYEKLFF. In DNA, the CDR3 is TGTGCCAGCAGCCCGATAGGCAGGGGATCGTATGAAAAACTGTTTTTT.

The chain has TRBV29-1 and TRBJ2-5; TRBD2 might be the D (5 bases). Germline lookup yields CDR1 SQVTM and CDR2 ANQGSEA. Trimming shortened V by 5 bases and J by 4 bases, and 14 bases separated the two germline ends. The CDR3 is made up of 13 amino acids. The CDR3 bases are TGCAGCGTTCAAAGAGGGCTTGGAGAGACCCAGTACTTC. Its translation: CSVQRGLGETQYF. Combining the CDR3 with reference TRBV29-1 and TRBJ2-5 gives the whole variable domain SAVISQKPSRDICQRGTSLTIQCQVDSQVTMMFWYRQQPGQSLTLIATANQGSEATYESGFVIDKFPISRPNLTFSTLTVSNMSPEDSSIYLCSVQRGLGETQYFGPGTRLLVL.